This T cell receptor (beta chain) was found in a study of T cells in Graves' hyperthyroidism and ophthalmopathy. The CDR3 spans 15 residues. Between the trimmed V and J ends, which lost 5 bases and 7 bases, there was a span of 19 bases. Germline V gives CDR1 MNHEY, CDR2 SMNVEV (reference sequence). This clonotype has just a few counts. As yet, its antigen is unknown. Study-level results: Researchers found most expanded thyroid clonotypes above 0.001 in blood as well.

TCR beta CDR3 region amplification was performed from RNA transcripts. A first-round RT-PCR of the TCR CDR3 used the HTBI primer set. MiXCR was run by TCRdb on the multiplex PCR reads, yielding one entry per CDR3 protein. The repertoire includes over 700,000 distinct CDR3 sequences, 15% to 20% of them detected once, and over 15% sits in the top ten. The clonotype originates from a woman in her forties or fifties with Graves' hyperthyroidism that later progressed to Graves' ophthalmopathy. This chain uses TRBV27 with TRBJ2-3, with D possibly matching TRBD1 (6 bases). Sequencing was carried out using blood. This CDR3 reads CASSTKTGPANTQYF. In nucleotides, the CDR3 is TGTGCCAGCAGTACAAAAACAGGGCCGGCTAATACGCAGTATTTT.